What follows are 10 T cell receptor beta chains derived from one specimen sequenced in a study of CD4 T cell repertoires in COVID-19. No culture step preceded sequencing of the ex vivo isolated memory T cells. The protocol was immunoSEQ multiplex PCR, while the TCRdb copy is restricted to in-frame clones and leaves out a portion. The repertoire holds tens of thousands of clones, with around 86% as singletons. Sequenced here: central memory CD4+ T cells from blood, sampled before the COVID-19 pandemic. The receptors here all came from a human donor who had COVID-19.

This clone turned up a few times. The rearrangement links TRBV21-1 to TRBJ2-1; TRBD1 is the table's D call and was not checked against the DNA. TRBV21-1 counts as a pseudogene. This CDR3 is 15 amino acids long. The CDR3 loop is CASSKSRVVYNEQFF. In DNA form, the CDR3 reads TGTGCCAGCAGCAAATCCAGGGTGGTTTACAATGAGCAGTTCTTC.

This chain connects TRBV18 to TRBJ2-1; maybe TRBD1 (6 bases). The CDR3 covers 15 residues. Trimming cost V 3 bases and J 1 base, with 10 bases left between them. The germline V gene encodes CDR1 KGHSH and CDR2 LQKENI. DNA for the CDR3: TGTGCCAGCTCACCTCAACAGGGATCCTACAATGAGCAGTTCTTC. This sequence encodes CASSPQQGSYNEQFF.

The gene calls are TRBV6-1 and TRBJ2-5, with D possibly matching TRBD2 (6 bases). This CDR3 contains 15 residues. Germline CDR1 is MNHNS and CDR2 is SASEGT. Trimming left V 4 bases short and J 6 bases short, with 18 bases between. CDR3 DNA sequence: TGTGCCAGCAGTGTTTCCATCGGGGGTTTGAAGACCCAGTACTTC. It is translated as CASSVSIGGLKTQYF.

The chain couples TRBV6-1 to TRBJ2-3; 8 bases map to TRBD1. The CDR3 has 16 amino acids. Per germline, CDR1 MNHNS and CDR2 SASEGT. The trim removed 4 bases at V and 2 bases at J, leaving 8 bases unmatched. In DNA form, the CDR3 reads TGTGCCAGCAGTGCCGATGGACAGGGTGACACAGATACGCAGTATTTT. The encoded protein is CASSADGQGDTDTQYF.

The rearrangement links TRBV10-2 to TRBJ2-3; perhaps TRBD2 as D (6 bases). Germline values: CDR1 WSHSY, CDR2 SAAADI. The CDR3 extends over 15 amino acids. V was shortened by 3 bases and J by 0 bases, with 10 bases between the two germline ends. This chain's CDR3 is CASSEWGDSTDTQYF. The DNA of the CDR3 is TGCGCCAGCAGTGAATGGGGGGATAGCACAGATACGCAGTATTTT.

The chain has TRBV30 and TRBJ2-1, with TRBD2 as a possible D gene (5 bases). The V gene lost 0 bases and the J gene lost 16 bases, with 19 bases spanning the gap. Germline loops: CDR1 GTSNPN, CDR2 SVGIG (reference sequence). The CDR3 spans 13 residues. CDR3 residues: CAWSVELDGENFF. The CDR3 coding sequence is TGTGCCTGGAGTGTAGAACTTGACGGGGAAAATTTCTTC.

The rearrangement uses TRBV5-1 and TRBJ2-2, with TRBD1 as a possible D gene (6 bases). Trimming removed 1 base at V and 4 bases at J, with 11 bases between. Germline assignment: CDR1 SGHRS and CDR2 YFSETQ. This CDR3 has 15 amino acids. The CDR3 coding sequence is TGCGCCAGCAGCTTGAAACAGGGTTCCACCGGGGAGCTGTTTTTT. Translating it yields CASSLKQGSTGELFF.

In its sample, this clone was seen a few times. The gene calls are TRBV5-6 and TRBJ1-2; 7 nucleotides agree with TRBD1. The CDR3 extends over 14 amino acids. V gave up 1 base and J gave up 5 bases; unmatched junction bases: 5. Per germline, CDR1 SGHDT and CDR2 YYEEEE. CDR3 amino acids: CASSLTDRAYGYTF. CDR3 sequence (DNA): TGTGCCAGCAGCTTGACCGACAGGGCGTATGGCTACACCTTC. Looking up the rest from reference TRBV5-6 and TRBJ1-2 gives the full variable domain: DAGVTQSPTHLIKTRGQQVTLRCSPKSGHDTVSWYQQALGQGPQFIFQYYEEEERQRGNFPDRFSGHQFPNYSSELNVNALLLGDSALYLCASSLTDRAYGYTFGSGTRLTVV.

The CDR3 loop reads CASSLRTGMGTEAFF. In nucleotides, the CDR3 is TGTGCCAGCAGCTTGCGAACGGGAATGGGCACTGAAGCTTTCTTT. This chain uses TRBV5-6 with TRBJ1-1; D not resolved. The CDR3 is 15 amino acids. Germline CDR1 SGHDT, CDR2 YYEEEE. Trimming took off 1 base at V and 4 bases at J, with 14 bases between the two ends.

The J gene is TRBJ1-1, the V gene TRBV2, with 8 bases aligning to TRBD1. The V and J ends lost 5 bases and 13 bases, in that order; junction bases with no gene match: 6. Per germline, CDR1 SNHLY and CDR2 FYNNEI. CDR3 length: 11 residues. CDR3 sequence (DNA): TGTGCCAGCAGTCTGGACAGGGTAGTTTTCTTT. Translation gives CASSLDRVVFF.